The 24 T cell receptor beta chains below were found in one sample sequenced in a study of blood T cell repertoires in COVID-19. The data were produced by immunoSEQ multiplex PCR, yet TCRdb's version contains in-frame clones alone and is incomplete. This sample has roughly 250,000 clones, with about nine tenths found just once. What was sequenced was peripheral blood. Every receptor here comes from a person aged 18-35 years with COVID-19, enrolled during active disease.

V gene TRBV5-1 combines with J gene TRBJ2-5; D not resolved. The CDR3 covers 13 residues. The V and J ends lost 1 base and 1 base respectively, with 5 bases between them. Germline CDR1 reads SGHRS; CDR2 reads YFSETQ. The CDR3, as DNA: TGCGCCAGCAGCTTGTACACCCAAGAGACCCAGTACTTC. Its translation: CASSLYTQETQYF.

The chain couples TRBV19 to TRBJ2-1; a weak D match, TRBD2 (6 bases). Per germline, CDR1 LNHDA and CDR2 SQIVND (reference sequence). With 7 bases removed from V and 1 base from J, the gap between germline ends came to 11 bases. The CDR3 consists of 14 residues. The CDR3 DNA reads TGTGCCAGTAATGTGGCGGGATCCTACAATGAGCAGTTCTTC. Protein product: CASNVAGSYNEQFF. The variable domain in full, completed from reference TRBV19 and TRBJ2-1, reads DGGITQSPKYLFRKEGQNVTLSCEQNLNHDAMYWYRQDPGQGLRLIYYSQIVNDFQKGDIAEGYSVSREKKESFPLTVTSAQKNPTAFYLCASNVAGSYNEQFFGPGTRLTVL.

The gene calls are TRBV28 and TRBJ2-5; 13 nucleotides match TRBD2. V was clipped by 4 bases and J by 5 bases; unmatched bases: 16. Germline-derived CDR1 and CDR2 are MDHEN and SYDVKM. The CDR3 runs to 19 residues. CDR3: CASSSSSRLAGGRGETQYF. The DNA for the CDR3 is TGTGCCAGCAGTTCCTCCTCGCGACTAGCGGGAGGCCGGGGGGAGACCCAGTACTTC.

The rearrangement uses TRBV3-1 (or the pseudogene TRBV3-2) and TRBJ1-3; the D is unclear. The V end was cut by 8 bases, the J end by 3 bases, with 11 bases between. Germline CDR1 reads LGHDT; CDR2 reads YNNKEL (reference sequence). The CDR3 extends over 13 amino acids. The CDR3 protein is CASSASRGNTIYF. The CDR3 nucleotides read TGTGCCAGCTCCGCGAGCCGTGGAAACACCATATATTTT.

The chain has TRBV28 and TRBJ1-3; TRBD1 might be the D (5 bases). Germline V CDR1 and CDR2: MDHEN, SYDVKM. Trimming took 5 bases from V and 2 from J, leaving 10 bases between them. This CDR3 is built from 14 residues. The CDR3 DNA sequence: TGTGCCAGCAGTATCAGGGTGGCTGGAAACACCATATATTTT. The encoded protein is CASSIRVAGNTIYF.

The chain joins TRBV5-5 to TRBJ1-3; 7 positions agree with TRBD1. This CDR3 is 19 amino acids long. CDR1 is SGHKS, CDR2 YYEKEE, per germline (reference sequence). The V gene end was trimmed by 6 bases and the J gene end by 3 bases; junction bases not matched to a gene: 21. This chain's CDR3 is CASTNRVPGQQIYGNTIYF. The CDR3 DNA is TGTGCCAGCACAAACCGGGTCCCGGGACAGCAAATTTATGGAAACACCATATATTTT.

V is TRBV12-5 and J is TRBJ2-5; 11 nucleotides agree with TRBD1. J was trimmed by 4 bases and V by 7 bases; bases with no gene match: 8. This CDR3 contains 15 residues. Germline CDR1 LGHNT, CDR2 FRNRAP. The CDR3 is CASAGGQGGIETQYF. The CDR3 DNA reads TGTGCTAGTGCCGGGGGACAGGGGGGGATAGAGACCCAGTACTTC.

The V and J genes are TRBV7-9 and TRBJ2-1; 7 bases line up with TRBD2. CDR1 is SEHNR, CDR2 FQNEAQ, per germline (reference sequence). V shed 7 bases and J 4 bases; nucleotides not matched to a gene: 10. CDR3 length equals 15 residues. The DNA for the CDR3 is TGTGCCAGCACCGACGGGCGGGAGTATTACAATGAGCAGTTCTTC. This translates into CASTDGREYYNEQFF. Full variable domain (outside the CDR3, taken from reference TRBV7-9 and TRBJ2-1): DTGVSQNPRHKITKRGQNVTFRCDPISEHNRLYWYRQTLGQGPEFLTYFQNEAQLEKSRLLSDRFSAERPKGSFSTLEIQRTEQGDSAMYLCASTDGREYYNEQFFGPGTRLTVL.

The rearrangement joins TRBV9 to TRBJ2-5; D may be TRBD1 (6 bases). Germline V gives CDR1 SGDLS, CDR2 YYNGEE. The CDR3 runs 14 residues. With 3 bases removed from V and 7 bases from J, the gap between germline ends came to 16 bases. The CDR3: CASSGQDQETTQYF. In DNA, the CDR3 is TGTGCCAGCAGCGGACAGGACCAAGAGACGACCCAGTACTTC.

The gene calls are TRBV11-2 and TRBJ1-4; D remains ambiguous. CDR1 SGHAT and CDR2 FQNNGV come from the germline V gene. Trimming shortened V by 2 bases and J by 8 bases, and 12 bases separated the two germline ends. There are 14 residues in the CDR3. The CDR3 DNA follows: TGTGCCAGCAGCTTATCCACCGGGAGGGAAAAACTGTTTTTT. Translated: CASSLSTGREKLFF.

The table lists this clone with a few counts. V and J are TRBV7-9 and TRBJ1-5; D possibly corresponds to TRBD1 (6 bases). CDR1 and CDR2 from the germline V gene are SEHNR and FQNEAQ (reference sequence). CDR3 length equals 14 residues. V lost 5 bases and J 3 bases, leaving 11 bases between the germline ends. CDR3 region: CASSSWDTNQPQHF. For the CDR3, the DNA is TGTGCCAGCAGCAGCTGGGACACCAATCAGCCCCAGCATTTT.

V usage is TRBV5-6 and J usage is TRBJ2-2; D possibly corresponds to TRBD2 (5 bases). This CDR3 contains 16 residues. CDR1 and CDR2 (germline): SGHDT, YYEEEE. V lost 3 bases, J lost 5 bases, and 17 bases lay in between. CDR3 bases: TGTGCCAGCAGCTCGGATTCCGGGGAAATAACCGGGGAGCTGTTTTTT. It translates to CASSSDSGEITGELFF.

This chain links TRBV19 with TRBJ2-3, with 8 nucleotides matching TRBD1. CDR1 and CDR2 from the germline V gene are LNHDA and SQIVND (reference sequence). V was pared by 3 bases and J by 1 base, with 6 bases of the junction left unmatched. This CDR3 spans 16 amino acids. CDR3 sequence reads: CASSIVSGGGTDTQYF. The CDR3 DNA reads TGTGCCAGTAGTATCGTGTCAGGGGGCGGCACAGATACGCAGTATTTT.

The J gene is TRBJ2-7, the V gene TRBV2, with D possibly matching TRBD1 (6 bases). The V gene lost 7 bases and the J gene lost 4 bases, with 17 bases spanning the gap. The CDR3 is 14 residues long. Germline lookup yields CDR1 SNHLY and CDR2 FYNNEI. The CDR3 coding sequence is TGTGCCAGCATGGTCCGGCAGGGGCTTTACGAGCAGTACTTC. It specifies CASMVRQGLYEQYF.

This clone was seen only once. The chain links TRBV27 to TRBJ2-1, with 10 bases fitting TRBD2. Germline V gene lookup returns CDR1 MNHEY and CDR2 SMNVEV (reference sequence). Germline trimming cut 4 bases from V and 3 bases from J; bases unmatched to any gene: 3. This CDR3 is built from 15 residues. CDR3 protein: CASSSRTSGYNEQFF. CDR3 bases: TGTGCCAGCAGTTCGCGGACTAGCGGCTACAATGAGCAGTTCTTC.

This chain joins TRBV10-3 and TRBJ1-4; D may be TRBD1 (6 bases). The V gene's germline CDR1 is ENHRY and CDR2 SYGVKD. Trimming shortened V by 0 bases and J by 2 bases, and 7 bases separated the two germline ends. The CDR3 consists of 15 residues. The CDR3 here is CAISESRGTNEKLFF. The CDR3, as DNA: TGTGCCATCAGTGAGTCAAGGGGGACTAATGAAAAACTGTTTTTT.

CDR3 bases: TGTGCCAGCAGTTTAAGAGGGACAGGCAGGGAGCAGTACTTC. Translating gives CASSLRGTGREQYF. The chain combines TRBV27 with TRBJ2-7; 8 bases fit TRBD1. The CDR3 has 14 residues. From germline, CDR1 is MNHEY and CDR2 SMNVEV (reference sequence). Trimming at V came to 2 bases and at J to 7 bases, leaving 7 bases not matched to a gene.

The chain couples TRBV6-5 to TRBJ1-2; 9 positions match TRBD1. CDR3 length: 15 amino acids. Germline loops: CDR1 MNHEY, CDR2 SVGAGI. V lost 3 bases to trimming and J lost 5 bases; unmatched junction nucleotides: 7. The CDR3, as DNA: TGTGCCAGCAGTTATGACACAGGGGGCAAATATGGCTACACCTTC. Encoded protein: CASSYDTGGKYGYTF.

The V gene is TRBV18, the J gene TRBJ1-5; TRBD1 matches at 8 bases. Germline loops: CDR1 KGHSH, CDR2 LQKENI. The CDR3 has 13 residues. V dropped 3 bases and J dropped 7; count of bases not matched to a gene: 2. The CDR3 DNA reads TGTGCCAGCTCACCGACAGGGGAACAGCCCCAGCATTTT. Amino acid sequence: CASSPTGEQPQHF.

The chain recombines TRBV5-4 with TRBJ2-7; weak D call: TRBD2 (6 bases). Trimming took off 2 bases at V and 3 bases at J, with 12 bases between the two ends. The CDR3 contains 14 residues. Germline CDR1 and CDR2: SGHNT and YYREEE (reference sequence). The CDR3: CASSFGSGNYEQYF. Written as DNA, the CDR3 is TGTGCCAGCAGCTTTGGTAGCGGAAACTACGAGCAGTACTTC.

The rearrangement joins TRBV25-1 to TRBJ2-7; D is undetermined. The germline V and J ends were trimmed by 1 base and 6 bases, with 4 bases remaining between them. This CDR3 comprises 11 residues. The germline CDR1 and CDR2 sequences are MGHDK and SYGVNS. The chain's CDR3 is CASSEWSEQYF. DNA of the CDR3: TGTGCCAGCAGTGAATGGAGCGAGCAGTACTTC.

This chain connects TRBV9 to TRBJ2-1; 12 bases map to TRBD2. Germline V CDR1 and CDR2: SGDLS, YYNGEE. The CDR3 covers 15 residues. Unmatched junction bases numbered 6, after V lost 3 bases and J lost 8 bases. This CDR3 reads CASSALAGGPHEQFF. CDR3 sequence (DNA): TGTGCCAGCAGCGCCCTAGCGGGAGGGCCTCATGAGCAGTTCTTC. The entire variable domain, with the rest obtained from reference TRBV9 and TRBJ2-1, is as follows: DSGVTQTPKHLITATGQRVTLRCSPRSGDLSVYWYQQSLDQGLQFLIQYYNGEERAKGNILERFSAQQFPDLHSELNLSSLELGDSALYFCASSALAGGPHEQFFGPGTRLTVL.

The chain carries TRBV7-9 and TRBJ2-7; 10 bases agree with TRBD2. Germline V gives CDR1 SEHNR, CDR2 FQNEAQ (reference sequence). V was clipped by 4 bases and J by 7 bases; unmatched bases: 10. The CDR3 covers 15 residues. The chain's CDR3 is CASSSRAGGSGEQYF. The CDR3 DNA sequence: TGTGCCAGCAGCTCCCGAGCGGGAGGGTCGGGAGAGCAGTACTTC. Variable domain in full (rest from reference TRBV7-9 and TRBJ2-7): DTGVSQNPRHKITKRGQNVTFRCDPISEHNRLYWYRQTLGQGPEFLTYFQNEAQLEKSRLLSDRFSAERPKGSFSTLEIQRTEQGDSAMYLCASSSRAGGSGEQYFGPGTRLTVT.

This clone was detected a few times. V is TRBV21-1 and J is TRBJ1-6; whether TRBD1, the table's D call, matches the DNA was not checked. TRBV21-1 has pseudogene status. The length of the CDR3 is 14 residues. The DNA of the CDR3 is TGTGCCAGCAGCACGGACAGGGAGAATTCACCCCTCCACTTT. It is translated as CASSTDRENSPLHF.